A selection of T cell receptor beta chains follows, all from one sample in a study of T cells in placental villitis. The protocol was immunoSEQ multiplex PCR, while the TCRdb copy is restricted to in-frame clones and leaves out a portion. The sample shows about 3,100 clones, nearly 80% of them seen only once. The sample comprised placental tissue containing maternal and fetal cells. These receptors all stem from a human patient with infectious villitis; the placental T cells may come from both mother and fetus. CDR3s include the opening cysteine and the closing phenylalanine or tryptophan.

j_call | v_call | cdr3_aa
TRBJ2-7 | TRBV6-2/TRBV6-3 | CASSYSAVRGSYEQYF
TRBJ2-7 | TRBV9 | CASSVDAGLTYEQYF
TRBJ1-1 | TRBV7-8 | CASGPENTEAFF
TRBJ1-1 | TRBV5-1 | CASSLGPNTEAFF
TRBJ1-1 | TRBV11-2 | CASSLWVTKNTEAFF
TRBJ2-5 | TRBV15 | CATSRDRRGLTGQETQYF
TRBJ1-2 | TRBV5-1 | CASSTGVYGYTF
TRBJ2-1 | TRBV29-1 | CSGDIGRNEQFF
TRBJ2-5 | TRBV3-1/TRBV3-2 | CASSQDRHKETQYF
TRBJ2-3 | TRBV6-1 | CASSEVGDRAGTQYF
TRBJ1-1 | TRBV5-1 | CASSSHREWTEAFF
TRBJ1-4 | TRBV9 | CASSTKTGLGEKLFF
TRBJ2-1 | TRBV6-5 | CASSKGSYNEQFF
TRBJ2-1 | TRBV9 | CASSAGLLGEQFF
TRBJ2-5 | TRBV5-4 | CASSGGGGETQYF
TRBJ2-3 | TRBV2 | CASSDGLAGLTDTQYF
TRBJ2-6 | TRBV3-1/TRBV3-2 | CASSQSGGFNSGANVLTF
TRBJ2-4 | TRBV7-6 | CASSPAAARAKNIQYF
TRBJ2-3 | TRBV6-4 | CASSDGTSGGITDTQYF
TRBJ1-1 | TRBV5-1 | CASSSVDRTHTEAFF
TRBJ2-2 | TRBV6-5 | CASSWGGPNTGELFF
TRBJ2-5 | TRBV30 | CAWGPGQRGETQYF
TRBJ1-2 | TRBV30 | CAWSVQSHYGYTF
TRBJ2-5 | TRBV7-9 | CASSLRTSGGVQETQYF
TRBJ1-2 | TRBV27 | CASRTRGGANYGYTF
TRBJ2-2 | TRBV7-3 | CASSPRLGGELFF
TRBJ2-3 | TRBV11-2 | CASSLDRWTDTQYF
TRBJ2-1 | TRBV6-4 | CASSDSRGGYNEQFF
TRBJ2-5 | TRBV19 | CASSRGGNQETQYF
TRBJ2-1 | TRBV10-1 | CASSESAGGYNEQFF
TRBJ2-3 | TRBV5-6 | CASSFFLEGADTQYF
TRBJ2-1 | TRBV27 | CASSLAGLIYNEQFF
TRBJ2-3 | TRBV6-1 | CASSEAGGGSTDTQYF
TRBJ2-4 | TRBV30 | CAWSSQNIQYF
TRBJ2-1 | TRBV11-1 | CASRKSLDSSYNEQFF
TRBJ1-1 | TRBV29-1 | CSVMGTGVTSVNTEAFF
TRBJ2-7 | TRBV5-6 | CASSLLGGKSYEQYF
TRBJ2-1 | TRBV6-2/TRBV6-3 | CASCHYRVSYNEQFF
TRBJ1-1 | TRBV28 | CASSPTTGMKNTEAFF
TRBJ2-3 | TRBV7-8 | CASGSRGLDTQYF
TRBJ2-3 | TRBV9 | CASSVGRPRSTDTQYF
TRBJ2-3 | TRBV5-6 | CASSLGAGGGKDTQYF
TRBJ1-6 | TRBV18 | CASSPEQSDRTHNSPLHF